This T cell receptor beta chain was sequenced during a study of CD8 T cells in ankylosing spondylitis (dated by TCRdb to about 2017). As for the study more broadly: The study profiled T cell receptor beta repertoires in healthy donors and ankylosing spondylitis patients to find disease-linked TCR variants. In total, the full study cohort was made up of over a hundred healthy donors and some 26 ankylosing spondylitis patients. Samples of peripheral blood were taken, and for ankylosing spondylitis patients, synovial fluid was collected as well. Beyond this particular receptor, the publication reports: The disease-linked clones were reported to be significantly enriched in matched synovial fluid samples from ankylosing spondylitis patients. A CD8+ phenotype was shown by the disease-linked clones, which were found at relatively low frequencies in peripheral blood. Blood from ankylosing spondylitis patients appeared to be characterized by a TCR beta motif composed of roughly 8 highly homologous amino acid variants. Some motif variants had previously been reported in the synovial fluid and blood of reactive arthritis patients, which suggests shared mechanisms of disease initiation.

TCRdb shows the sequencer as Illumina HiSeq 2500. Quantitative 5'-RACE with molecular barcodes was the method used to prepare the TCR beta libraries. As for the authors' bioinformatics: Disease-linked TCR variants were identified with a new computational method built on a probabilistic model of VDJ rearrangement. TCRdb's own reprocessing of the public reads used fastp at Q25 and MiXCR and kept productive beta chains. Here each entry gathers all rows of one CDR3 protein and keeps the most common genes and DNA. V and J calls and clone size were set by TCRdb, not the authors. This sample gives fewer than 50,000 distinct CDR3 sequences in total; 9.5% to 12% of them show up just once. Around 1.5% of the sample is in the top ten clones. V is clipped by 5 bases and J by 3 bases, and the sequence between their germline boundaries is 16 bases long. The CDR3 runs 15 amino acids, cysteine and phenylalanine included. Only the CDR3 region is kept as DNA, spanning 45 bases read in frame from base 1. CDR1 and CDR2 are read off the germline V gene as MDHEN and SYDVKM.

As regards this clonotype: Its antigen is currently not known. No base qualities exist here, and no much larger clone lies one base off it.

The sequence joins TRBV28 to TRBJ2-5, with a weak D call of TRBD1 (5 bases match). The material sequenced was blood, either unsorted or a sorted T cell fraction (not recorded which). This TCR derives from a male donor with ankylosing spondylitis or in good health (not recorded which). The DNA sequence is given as TGTGCCAGCAGTCCCCTTGGGGCGCAGGAAGAGACCCAGTACTTC. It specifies CASSPLGAQEETQYF.